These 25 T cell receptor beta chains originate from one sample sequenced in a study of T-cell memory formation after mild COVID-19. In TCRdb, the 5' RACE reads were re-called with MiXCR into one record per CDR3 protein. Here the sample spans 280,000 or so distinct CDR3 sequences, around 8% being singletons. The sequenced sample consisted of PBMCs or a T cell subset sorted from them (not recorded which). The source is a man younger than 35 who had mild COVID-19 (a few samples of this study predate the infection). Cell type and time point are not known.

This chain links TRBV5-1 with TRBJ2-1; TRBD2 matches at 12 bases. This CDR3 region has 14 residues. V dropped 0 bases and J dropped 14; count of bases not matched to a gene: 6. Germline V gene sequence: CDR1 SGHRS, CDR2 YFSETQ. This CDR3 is CASSLESSGGAEFF. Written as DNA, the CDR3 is TGCGCCAGCAGCTTGGAGTCTAGCGGGGGGGCAGAGTTCTTC.

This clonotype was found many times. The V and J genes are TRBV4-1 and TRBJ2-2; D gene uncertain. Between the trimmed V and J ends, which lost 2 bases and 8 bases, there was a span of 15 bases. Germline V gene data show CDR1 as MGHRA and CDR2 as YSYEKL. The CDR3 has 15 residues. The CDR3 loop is CASSQLSRAAGELFF. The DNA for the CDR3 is TGCGCCAGCAGCCAACTTAGCCGGGCCGCTGGGGAGCTGTTTTTT.

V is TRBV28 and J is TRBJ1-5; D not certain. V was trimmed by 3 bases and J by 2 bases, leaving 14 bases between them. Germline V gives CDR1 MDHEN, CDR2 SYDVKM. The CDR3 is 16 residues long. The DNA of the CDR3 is TGTGCCAGCAGTTTTCAATTCACGTGGGGCAATCAGCCCCAGCATTTT. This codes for CASSFQFTWGNQPQHF.

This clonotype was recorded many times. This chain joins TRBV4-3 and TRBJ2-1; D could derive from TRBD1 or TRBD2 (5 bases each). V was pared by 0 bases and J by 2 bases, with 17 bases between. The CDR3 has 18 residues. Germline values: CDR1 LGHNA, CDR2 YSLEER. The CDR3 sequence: CASSQDEAAGAPYNEQFF. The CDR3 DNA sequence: TGCGCCAGCAGCCAAGATGAGGCCGCCGGGGCTCCCTACAATGAGCAGTTCTTC.

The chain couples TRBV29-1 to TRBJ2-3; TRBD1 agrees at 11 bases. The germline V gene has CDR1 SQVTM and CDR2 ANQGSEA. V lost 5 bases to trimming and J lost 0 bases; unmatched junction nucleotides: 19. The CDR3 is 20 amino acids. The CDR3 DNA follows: TGCAGCGTTAATCCCGGGACAGGGGGTTATGTTCGTCTTAGCACAGATACGCAGTATTTT. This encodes CSVNPGTGGYVRLSTDTQYF.

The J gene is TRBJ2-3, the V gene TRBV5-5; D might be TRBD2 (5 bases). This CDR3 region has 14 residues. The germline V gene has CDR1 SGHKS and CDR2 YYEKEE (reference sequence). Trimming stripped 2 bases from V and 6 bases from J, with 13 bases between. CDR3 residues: CASSFGVMGDTQYF. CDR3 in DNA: TGTGCCAGCAGCTTCGGGGTAATGGGGGATACGCAGTATTTT.

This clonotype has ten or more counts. The CDR3 reads CSALNTDTQYF. CDR3 sequence (DNA): TGCAGCGCTCTAAACACAGATACGCAGTATTTT. The rearrangement uses TRBV29-1 and TRBJ2-3; D remains unclear. CDR3 length: 11 residues. The germline CDR1 and CDR2 sequences are SQVTM and ANQGSEA. The germline V and J ends were trimmed by 7 bases and 2 bases, with 7 bases remaining between them.

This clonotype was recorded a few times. As DNA, the CDR3 is TGTGCCAGCAGCTTAGAACTGTCAGGGGCCTACGAGCAGTACGTC. Translation gives CASSLELSGAYEQYV. This sequence joins TRBV11-2 and TRBJ2-7; tentatively, D is TRBD1 (6 bases). The CDR3 has 15 residues. V lost 0 bases to trimming and J lost 2 bases, with 11 bases between them. Germline V lookup: CDR1 SGHAT, CDR2 FQNNGV.

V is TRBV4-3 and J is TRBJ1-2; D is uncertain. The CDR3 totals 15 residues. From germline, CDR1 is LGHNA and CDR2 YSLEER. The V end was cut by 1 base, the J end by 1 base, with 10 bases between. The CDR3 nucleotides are TGCGCCAGCAGCCAAGCTTCGAGCCTTAACTATGGCTACACCTTC. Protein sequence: CASSQASSLNYGYTF.

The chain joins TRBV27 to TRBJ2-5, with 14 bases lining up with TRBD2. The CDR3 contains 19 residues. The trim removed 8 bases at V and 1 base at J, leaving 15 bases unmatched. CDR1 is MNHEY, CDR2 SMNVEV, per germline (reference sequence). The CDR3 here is CASSSDPTSGGAGQETQYF. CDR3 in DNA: TGTGCCAGCTCCTCGGACCCGACTAGCGGGGGGGCAGGCCAAGAGACCCAGTACTTC.

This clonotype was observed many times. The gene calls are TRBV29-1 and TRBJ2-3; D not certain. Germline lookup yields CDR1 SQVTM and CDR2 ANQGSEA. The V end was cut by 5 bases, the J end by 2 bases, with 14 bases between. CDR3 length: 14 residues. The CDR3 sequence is CSVITRPLTDTQYF. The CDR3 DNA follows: TGCAGCGTTATTACCCGACCGCTCACAGATACGCAGTATTTT.

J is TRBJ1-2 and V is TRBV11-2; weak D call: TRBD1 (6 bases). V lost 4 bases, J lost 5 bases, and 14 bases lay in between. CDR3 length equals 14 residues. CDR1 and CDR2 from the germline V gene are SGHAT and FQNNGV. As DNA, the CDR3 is TGTGCCAGCAGCTCCTCGACAGGCTTTTATGGCTACACCTTC. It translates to CASSSSTGFYGYTF.

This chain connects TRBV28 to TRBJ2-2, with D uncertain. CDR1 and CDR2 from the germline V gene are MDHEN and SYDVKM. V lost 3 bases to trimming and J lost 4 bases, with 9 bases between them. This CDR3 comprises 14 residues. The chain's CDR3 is CASSFVQLTGELFF. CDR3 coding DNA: TGTGCCAGCAGTTTTGTGCAGCTCACCGGGGAGCTGTTTTTT. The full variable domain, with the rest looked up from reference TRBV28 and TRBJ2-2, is DVKVTQSSRYLVKRTGEKVFLECVQDMDHENMFWYRQDPGLGLRLIYFSYDVKMKEKGDIPEGYSVSREKKERFSLILESASTNQTSMYLCASSFVQLTGELFFGEGSRLTVL.

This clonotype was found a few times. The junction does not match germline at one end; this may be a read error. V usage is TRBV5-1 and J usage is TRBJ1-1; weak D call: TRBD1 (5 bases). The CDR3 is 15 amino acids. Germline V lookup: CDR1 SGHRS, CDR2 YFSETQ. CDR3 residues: CATSRDGVMNTEAFF. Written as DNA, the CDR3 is TGCGCCACCAGCCGGGACGGGGTAATGAACACTGAAGCTTTCTTT.

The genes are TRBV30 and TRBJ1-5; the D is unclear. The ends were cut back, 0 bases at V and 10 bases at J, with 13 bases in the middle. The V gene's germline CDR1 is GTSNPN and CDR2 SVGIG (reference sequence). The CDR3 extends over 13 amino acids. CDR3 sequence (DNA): TGTGCCTGGAGTGTAAACTTTGATTCCCCCCAGCATTTT. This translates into CAWSVNFDSPQHF.

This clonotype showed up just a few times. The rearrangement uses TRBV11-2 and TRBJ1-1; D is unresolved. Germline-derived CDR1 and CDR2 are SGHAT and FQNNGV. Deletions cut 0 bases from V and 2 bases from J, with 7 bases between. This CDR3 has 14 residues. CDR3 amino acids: CASSLDGINTEAFF. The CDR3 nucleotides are TGTGCCAGCAGCTTAGACGGTATAAACACTGAAGCTTTCTTT.

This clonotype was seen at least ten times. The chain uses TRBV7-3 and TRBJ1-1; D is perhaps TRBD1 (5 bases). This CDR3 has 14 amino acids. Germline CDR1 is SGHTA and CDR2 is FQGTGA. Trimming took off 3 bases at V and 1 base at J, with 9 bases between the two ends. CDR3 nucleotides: TGTGCCAGCAGCTTCCAGGGAACGAACACTGAAGCTTTCTTT. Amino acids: CASSFQGTNTEAFF.

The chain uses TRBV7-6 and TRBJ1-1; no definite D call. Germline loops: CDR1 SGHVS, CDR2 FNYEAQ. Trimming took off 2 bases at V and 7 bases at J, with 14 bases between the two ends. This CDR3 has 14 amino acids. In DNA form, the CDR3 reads TGTGCCAGCAGCTTAACCACAGTTAATTATGAAGCTTTCTTT. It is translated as CASSLTTVNYEAFF.

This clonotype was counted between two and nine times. CDR3 amino acids: CASSTTDSNQPQHF. CDR3 sequence (DNA): TGTGCCAGCAGCACGACCGATAGCAATCAGCCCCAGCATTTT. The chain combines TRBV4-2 with TRBJ1-5; D remains ambiguous. This CDR3 is built from 14 residues. V was clipped by 5 bases and J by 0 bases, with 8 bases between them. Germline V gene lookup returns CDR1 LGHNA and CDR2 YNFKEQ.

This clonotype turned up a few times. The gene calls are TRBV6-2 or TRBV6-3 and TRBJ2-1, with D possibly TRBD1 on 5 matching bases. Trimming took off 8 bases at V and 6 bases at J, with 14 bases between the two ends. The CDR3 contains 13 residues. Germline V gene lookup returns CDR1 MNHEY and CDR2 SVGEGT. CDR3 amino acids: CASVLDRSNEQFF. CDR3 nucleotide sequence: TGTGCCAGCGTCCTCGACAGAAGCAATGAGCAGTTCTTC.

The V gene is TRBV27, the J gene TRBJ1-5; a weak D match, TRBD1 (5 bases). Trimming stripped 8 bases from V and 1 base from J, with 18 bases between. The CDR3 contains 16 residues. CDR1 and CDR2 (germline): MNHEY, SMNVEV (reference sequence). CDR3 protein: CASPEGPGGSNQPQHF. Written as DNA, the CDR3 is TGTGCCAGCCCCGAAGGGCCGGGGGGGAGCAATCAGCCCCAGCATTTT.

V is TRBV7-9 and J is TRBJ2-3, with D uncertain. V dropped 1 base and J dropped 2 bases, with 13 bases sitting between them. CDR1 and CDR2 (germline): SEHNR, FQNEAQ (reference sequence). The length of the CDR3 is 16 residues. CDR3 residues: CASSLEGVPYTDTQYF. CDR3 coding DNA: TGTGCCAGCAGCTTAGAAGGAGTGCCATACACAGATACGCAGTATTTT.

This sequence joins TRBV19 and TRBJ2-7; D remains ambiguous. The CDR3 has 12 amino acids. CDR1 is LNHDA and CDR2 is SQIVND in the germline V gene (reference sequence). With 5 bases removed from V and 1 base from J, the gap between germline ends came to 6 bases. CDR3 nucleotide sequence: TGTGCCAGTAGTCCCCGTTCCTACGAGCAGTACTTC. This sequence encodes CASSPRSYEQYF.

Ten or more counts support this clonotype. The CDR3 protein is CASSDVAYGANVLTF. In nucleotides, the CDR3 is TGTGCCAGCAGTGACGTGGCATATGGGGCCAACGTCCTGACTTTC. The chain combines TRBV2 with TRBJ2-6; D gene uncertain. CDR3 length: 15 residues. Germline CDR1 and CDR2: SNHLY and FYNNEI. V lost 3 bases to trimming and J lost 3 bases, with 9 bases between them.

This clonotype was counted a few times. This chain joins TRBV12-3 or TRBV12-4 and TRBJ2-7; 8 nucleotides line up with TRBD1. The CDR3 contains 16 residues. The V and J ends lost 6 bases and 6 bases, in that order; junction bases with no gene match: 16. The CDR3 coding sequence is TGTGCCAGCAGCTCCCACCCGGGACAGGTTCCCGGCGAGCAGTACTTC. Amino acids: CASSSHPGQVPGEQYF.